The 5 T cell receptor beta chains reported below all come from one sample, sequenced in a study of T cell responses to AZD1222 COVID-19 vaccine. Some clones are missing from TCRdb's copy, which holds only in-frame ones; the method was immunoSEQ multiplex PCR. The profile shows approximately 150,000 clones, about 90% of them singletons. Sequenced here: peripheral blood, sampled 28 days after the second AZD1222 dose. The receptor source for this set is an adult who received the AZD1222 COVID-19 vaccine.

This clone occurred once. Here the CDR3 DNA reads TGTGCCACCAGCAGAGACGTAGAGGGTTCACCCCTCCACTTT. It yields the protein CATSRDVEGSPLHF. This chain uses TRBV15 with TRBJ1-6; D gene uncertain. V was clipped by 0 bases and J by 9 bases, with 9 bases between them. Germline loops: CDR1 LNHNV, CDR2 YYDKDF (reference sequence). The CDR3 has 14 amino acids.

This chain joins TRBV5-4 and TRBJ1-2; 8 bases are a match to TRBD1. V dropped 4 bases and J dropped 3; count of bases not matched to a gene: 2. This CDR3 is 13 amino acids long. CDR1 is SGHNT, CDR2 YYREEE, per germline (reference sequence). Here the CDR3 DNA reads TGTGCCAGCAGCGCAGGGGGCGACTATGGCTACACCTTC. Protein sequence: CASSAGGDYGYTF.

The sample holds one count of this clone. V gene TRBV3-1 (or the pseudogene TRBV3-2) combines with J gene TRBJ2-5; 9 nucleotides align to TRBD2. Germline V gene lookup returns CDR1 LGHDT and CDR2 YNNKEL (reference sequence). V lost 0 bases to trimming and J lost 6 bases; unmatched junction nucleotides: 2. The CDR3 is 14 amino acids. CDR3 region: CASSQDSGGKTQYF. The DNA of the CDR3 is TGTGCCAGCAGCCAAGACAGCGGGGGGAAGACCCAGTACTTC.

The rearrangement joins TRBV14 to TRBJ1-1, with D possibly matching TRBD1 (5 bases). CDR3 length: 16 residues. In germline, CDR1 is SGHDN, CDR2 FVKESK. The V end was cut by 5 bases, the J end by 1 base, with 17 bases between. This CDR3 is CASSGGVRVSNTEAFF. The CDR3 nucleotides are TGTGCCAGCAGCGGGGGGGTAAGGGTCTCGAACACTGAAGCTTTCTTT. The complete variable domain, with remaining parts taken from reference TRBV14 and TRBJ1-1, reads EAGVTQFPSHSVIEKGQTVTLRCDPISGHDNLYWYRRVMGKEIKFLLHFVKESKQDESGMPNNRFLAERTGGTYSTLKVQPAELEDSGVYFCASSGGVRVSNTEAFFGQGTRLTVV.

The CDR3 region has the DNA TGTGCCAGCAGCCGACTGGCGGGGAACACCGGGGAGCTGTTTTTT. Its translation is CASSRLAGNTGELFF. This chain links TRBV6-6 with TRBJ2-2, with D maybe TRBD2 (5 bases). V gave up 6 bases and J gave up 1 base, with 12 bases separating them. Looked up from germline, CDR1 is MNHNY and CDR2 is SVGAGI (reference sequence). There are 15 residues in the CDR3.